Sequencing of this T cell receptor (beta chain) was carried out in a study of blood T cell repertoires in COVID-19. Original data processing: Amplifying reference gene primers gave estimates of nucleated cell counts. The data were produced by immunoSEQ multiplex PCR, yet TCRdb's version contains in-frame clones alone and is incomplete. V, J and clone size are those of that table, while D and trimming were read from the DNA. The data show approximately 130,000 clones, about nine tenths seen once. The CDR3 has 15 residues. Germline values: CDR1 SNHLY, CDR2 FYNNEI. V shed 0 bases, J shed 15 bases, and the junction held 12 bases outside the gene matches.

The V and J genes are TRBV2 and TRBJ1-4, with TRBD1 identical over 8 bases. The source material was peripheral blood. The TCR was taken from a man in his forties or fifties with active COVID-19. Written as DNA, the CDR3 is TGTGCCAGCAGTGAAGCCCACCCCGGACAGGGTATGGTGTTTTTT. As protein: CASSEAHPGQGMVFF.